The entry that follows covers one TCR beta chain sequence. The antigen is undetermined. The record originates from a study of cytomegalovirus exposure and HLA in healthy donors. Primers included in the PCR were 60 Vbeta and 13 Jbeta primers. Repertoires were generated with immunoSEQ multiplex PCR, while TCRdb's copy carries only in-frame clones and drops some. The sample has approximately 110,000 clones, nearly 85% seen once. Study conclusions and caveats: Many donors shared some public TCRs, even though most TCR sequences were rare.

Germline assignment: CDR1 SGHTA and CDR2 FQGNSA. The CDR3 has 17 residues. J was trimmed by 5 bases and V by 5 bases; bases with no gene match: 11. The chain couples TRBV7-2 to TRBJ2-3; TRBD2 agrees at 12 bases. This receptor was taken from a man between 18 and 35 years old in good health and CMV-seronegative. The source material was PBMCs. In DNA, the CDR3 is TGTGCCAGCAGCGCATATAGACTAGCGGGAGTGGTAGATACGCAGTATTTT. The encoded protein is CASSAYRLAGVVDTQYF.